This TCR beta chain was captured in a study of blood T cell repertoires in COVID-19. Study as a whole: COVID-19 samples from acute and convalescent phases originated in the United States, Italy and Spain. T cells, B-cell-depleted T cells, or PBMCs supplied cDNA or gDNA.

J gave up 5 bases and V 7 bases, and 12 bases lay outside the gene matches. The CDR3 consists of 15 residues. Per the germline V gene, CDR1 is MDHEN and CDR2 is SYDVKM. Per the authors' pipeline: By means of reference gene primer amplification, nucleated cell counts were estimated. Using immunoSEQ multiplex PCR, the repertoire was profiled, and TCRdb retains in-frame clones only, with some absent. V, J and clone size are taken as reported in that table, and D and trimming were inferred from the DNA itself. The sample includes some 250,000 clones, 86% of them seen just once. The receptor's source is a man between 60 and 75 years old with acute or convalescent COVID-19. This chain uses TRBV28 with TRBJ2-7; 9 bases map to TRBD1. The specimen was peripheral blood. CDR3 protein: CASTRRDRDSNEQYF. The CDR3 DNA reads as TGTGCCAGCACCAGACGGGACAGGGATTCCAACGAGCAGTACTTC.